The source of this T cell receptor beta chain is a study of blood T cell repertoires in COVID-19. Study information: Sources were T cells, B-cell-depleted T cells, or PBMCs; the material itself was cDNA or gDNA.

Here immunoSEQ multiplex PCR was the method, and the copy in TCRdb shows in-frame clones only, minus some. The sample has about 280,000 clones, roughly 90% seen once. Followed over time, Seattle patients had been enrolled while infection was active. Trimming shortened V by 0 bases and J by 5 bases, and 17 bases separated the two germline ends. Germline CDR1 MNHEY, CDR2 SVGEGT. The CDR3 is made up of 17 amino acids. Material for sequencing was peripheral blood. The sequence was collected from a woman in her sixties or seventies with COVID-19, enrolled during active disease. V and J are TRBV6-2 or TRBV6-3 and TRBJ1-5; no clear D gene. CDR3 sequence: CASSYSSDGTNYQPQHF. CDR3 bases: TGTGCCAGCAGTTACTCGAGCGACGGCACTAATTATCAGCCCCAGCATTTT.